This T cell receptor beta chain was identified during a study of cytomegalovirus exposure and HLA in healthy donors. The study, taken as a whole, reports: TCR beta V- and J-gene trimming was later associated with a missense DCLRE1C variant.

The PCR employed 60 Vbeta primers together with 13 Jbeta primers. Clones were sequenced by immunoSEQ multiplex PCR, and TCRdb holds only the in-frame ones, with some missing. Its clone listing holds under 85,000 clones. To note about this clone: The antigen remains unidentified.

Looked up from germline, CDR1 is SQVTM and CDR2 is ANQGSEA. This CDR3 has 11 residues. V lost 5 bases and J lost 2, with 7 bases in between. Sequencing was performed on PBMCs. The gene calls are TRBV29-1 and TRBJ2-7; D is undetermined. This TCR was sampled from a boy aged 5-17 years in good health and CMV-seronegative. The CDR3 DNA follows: TGCAGCGTTCAAGCCACCTACGAGCAGTACTTC. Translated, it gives CSVQATYEQYF.